A single T cell receptor (beta chain) is shown here with its context. Its specificity is unknown. The CDR3 is 14 amino acids. Unmatched junction bases numbered 2, after V lost 4 bases and J lost 5 bases. Germline loops: CDR1 SGHRS, CDR2 YFSETQ. TCRdb's copy holds only in-frame clones and misses some; the assay was immunoSEQ multiplex PCR. The table shows under 90,000 clones, with 70% to 90% occurring only once. The data were taken from a study of OX40 agonist ivuxolimab in advanced cancers. Study at large: The study enrolled dose-escalation patients with hepatocellular carcinoma, melanoma, renal cell or head and neck cancer. General study points: Among patients with partial responses at 0.1-3.0 mg/kg, clonal expansion was among the lowest. On average, CD8+ T cells showed a greater number of expanded clones than CD4+. The antigen specificity of the peripheral T cells (those that were expanded) was not determined.

This TCR was recovered from an adult with an advanced solid tumor such as melanoma, head and neck, liver or kidney cancer. The chain is built from TRBV5-1 and TRBJ2-7; 14 bases match TRBD2. The sequenced sample was CD4+ or CD8+ T cells sorted from blood, obtained in a trial of the OX40 agonist ivuxolimab. CDR3 protein: CASSPGLAGDEQYF. The CDR3 DNA reads TGCGCCAGCAGCCCGGGACTAGCGGGAGACGAGCAGTACTTC.